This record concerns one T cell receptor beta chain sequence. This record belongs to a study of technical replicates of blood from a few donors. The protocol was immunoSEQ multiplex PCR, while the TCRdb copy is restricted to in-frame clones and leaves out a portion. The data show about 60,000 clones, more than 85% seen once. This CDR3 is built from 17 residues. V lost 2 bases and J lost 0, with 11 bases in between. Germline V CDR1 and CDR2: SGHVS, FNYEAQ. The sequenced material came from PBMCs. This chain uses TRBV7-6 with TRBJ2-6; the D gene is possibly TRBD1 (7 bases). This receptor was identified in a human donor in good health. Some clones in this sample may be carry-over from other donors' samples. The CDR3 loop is CASSLSRGASGANVLTF. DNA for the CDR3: TGTGCCAGCAGCTTATCCAGGGGGGCCTCTGGGGCCAACGTCCTGACTTTC.